What follows are 19 T cell receptor beta chains derived from one specimen sequenced in a study of lung T cells in sarcoidosis with Löfgren's syndrome. MiXCR, run by TCRdb on the reads, gives a single entry per CDR3 protein. The sample includes about 2,000 distinct CDR3 sequences, 15% to 20% of them seen just once. The sample consisted of CD4+ T cells from bronchoalveolar lavage. The receptors were gathered from a human donor with sarcoidosis (Löfgren's syndrome or another form), or a control subject (not recorded which).

This clonotype was detected many times. The J gene is TRBJ1-2, the V gene TRBV29-1; D gene uncertain. This CDR3 spans 11 amino acids. V was clipped by 2 bases and J by 5 bases, with 6 bases between them. The germline gives CDR1 SQVTM, CDR2 ANQGSEA. CDR3 region: CSVEREYGYTF. The CDR3 region has the DNA TGCAGCGTTGAAAGGGAGTATGGCTACACCTTC.

By proportion, this clonotype is medium-sized (0.01 to 0.1%). The gene calls are TRBV7-9 and TRBJ2-3; no clear D gene. With 5 bases removed from V and 6 bases from J, the gap between germline ends came to 9 bases. This CDR3 has 12 amino acids. Germline V CDR1 and CDR2: SEHNR, FQNEAQ (reference sequence). The CDR3 loop reads CASSTTGDTQYF. CDR3 in DNA: TGTGCCAGCAGCACCACGGGCGATACGCAGTATTTT.

About this clonotype: Its ends do not fully match the called genes, so a read error is possible. The chain carries TRBV5-1 and TRBJ1-1, with D unresolved. CDR1 is SGHRS, CDR2 YFSETQ, per germline. CDR3 length equals 13 residues. DNA for the CDR3: TGCGCCATCAGCTTGGACGTGGACACTGAAGCTTTCTTT. Encoded protein: CAISLDVDTEAFF.

In its sample, this clonotype ranks as medium-sized. Here the CDR3 DNA reads TGTGCCATCAGTGGTTATGTAGGGGTAGAGACCCAGTACTTC. It encodes CAISGYVGVETQYF. The genes are TRBV10-3 and TRBJ2-5, with D possibly matching TRBD1 (5 bases). Germline V gives CDR1 ENHRY, CDR2 SYGVKD. Deletions cut 4 bases from V and 4 bases from J, with 13 bases between. This CDR3 has 14 amino acids.

This clonotype is labeled as medium-sized. This rearrangement joins TRBV12-3 or TRBV12-4 to TRBJ1-1; D is possibly TRBD1 (6 bases). With 1 base removed from V and 10 bases from J, the gap between germline ends came to 10 bases. The CDR3 extends over 12 amino acids. CDR3 residues: CASSLDRAGAFF. The CDR3, as DNA: TGTGCCAGCAGTTTAGACAGGGCTGGAGCTTTCTTT.

The chain is built from TRBV2 and TRBJ2-3; D ambiguous. Trimming took off 6 bases at V and 0 bases at J, with 4 bases between the two ends. The CDR3 totals 12 residues. CDR1 and CDR2 from the germline V gene are SNHLY and FYNNEI. The CDR3 coding sequence is TGTGCCAGCAGCCAGAGCACAGATACGCAGTATTTT. Translating gives CASSQSTDTQYF.

Within the sample, this clonotype is medium-sized. The chain couples TRBV6-1 to TRBJ2-6, with D perhaps TRBD1 (5 bases). This CDR3 region has 18 residues. Germline CDR1 and CDR2: MNHNS and SASEGT. The ends were cut back, 4 bases at V and 0 bases at J, with 16 bases in the middle. CDR3 amino acids: CASSARGKGISGANVLTF. CDR3 DNA sequence: TGTGCCAGCAGTGCTAGGGGAAAGGGCATCTCTGGGGCCAACGTCCTGACTTTC.

This clonotype is judged large (0.1 to 1%). V usage is TRBV7-2 and J usage is TRBJ1-3; D is undetermined. Trimming removed 5 bases from V and 3 bases from J, with 2 bases in between. Germline lookup yields CDR1 SGHTA and CDR2 FQGNSA. The CDR3 is 11 amino acids. The CDR3, as DNA: TGTGCCAGCAGCAATGGAAACACCATATATTTT. Translated: CASSNGNTIYF.

This clonotype was detected ten times or more. The chain combines TRBV19 with TRBJ1-4; D is possibly TRBD1 (5 bases). The CDR3 spans 15 residues. The germline CDR1 and CDR2 sequences are LNHDA and SQIVND (reference sequence). Trimming shortened V by 7 bases and J by 6 bases, and 18 bases separated the two germline ends. The CDR3 spells CASKGIGWKDEKLFF. CDR3 in DNA: TGTGCCAGTAAGGGGATCGGGTGGAAAGATGAAAAACTGTTTTTT.

This clonotype has a count of ten or more. The rearrangement joins TRBV7-9 to TRBJ2-7, with TRBD2 as a possible D gene (6 bases). The length of the CDR3 is 11 residues. From germline, CDR1 is SEHNR and CDR2 FQNEAQ (reference sequence). V lost 6 bases to trimming and J lost 5 bases, with 8 bases between them. This CDR3 is CASRAGNEQYF. The DNA of the CDR3 is TGTGCCAGCAGGGCGGGGAACGAGCAGTACTTC.

This clonotype is classed as medium-sized. The chain couples TRBV5-4 to TRBJ1-2; no reliable D call. V shed 0 bases and J shed 6 bases, with 6 bases lying between them. The CDR3 runs to 12 residues. Germline loops: CDR1 SGHNT, CDR2 YYREEE (reference sequence). The CDR3 DNA sequence: TGTGCCAGCAGCTTGGATAGGGATGGCTACACCTTC. Its protein product is CASSLDRDGYTF.

There are a few counts of this clonotype. The rearrangement links TRBV5-4 to TRBJ1-6; maybe TRBD1 (5 bases). There are 14 residues in the CDR3. Germline assignment: CDR1 SGHNT and CDR2 YYREEE (reference sequence). Trimming left V 9 bases short and J 0 bases short, with 10 bases between. CDR3 bases: TGTGCCACCTCGACAGACTCCTATAATTCACCCCTCCACTTT. Encoded protein: CATSTDSYNSPLHF.

Relative to its sample, this clonotype is large (0.1 to 1%). This chain connects TRBV5-4 to TRBJ2-1, with 11 bases aligning to TRBD2. After removal of 4 bases from V and 8 bases from J, the junction contained 14 bases not matched to a gene. Germline values: CDR1 SGHNT, CDR2 YYREEE (reference sequence). The CDR3 totals 17 residues. The CDR3 region is CASSRGASGGPRDEQFF. The CDR3 DNA is TGTGCCAGCAGCCGGGGTGCTAGCGGGGGGCCTCGCGATGAGCAGTTCTTC.

In its sample, this clonotype is medium-sized. This chain joins TRBV7-2 and TRBJ1-1; perhaps TRBD1 as D (6 bases). Per the germline V gene, CDR1 is SGHTA and CDR2 is FQGNSA. V lost 4 bases to trimming and J lost 5 bases, with 11 bases between them. CDR3 length: 13 residues. CDR3 sequence (DNA): TGTGCCAGCAGCTCTTTCAGGGGTACTGAAGCTTTCTTT. Translating it yields CASSSFRGTEAFF.

This clonotype is classed as large. This sequence joins TRBV6-1 and TRBJ1-1, with D unresolved. Germline V CDR1 and CDR2: MNHNS, SASEGT. Between the trimmed V and J ends, which lost 7 bases and 4 bases, there was a span of 10 bases. This CDR3 has 12 residues. The CDR3 DNA follows: TGTGCCAGCAAGGGATATGGCACTGAAGCTTTCTTT. Encoded protein: CASKGYGTEAFF.

Judged by abundance, this clonotype is medium-sized. A read error may produce the germline difference seen at one junction end. V and J are TRBV20-1 and TRBJ1-3; D gene unclear. CDR1 and CDR2 from the germline V gene are DFQATT and SNEGSKA (reference sequence). The CDR3 loop spans 14 amino acids. CDR3 loop: CSARGTVAGSTIYF. In DNA, the CDR3 is TGCAGTGCTAGAGGGACGGTAGCTGGAAGCACCATATATTTT.

In this sample, this clonotype turned up a few times. A single base separates this from a much larger clone, so it may be a read error. The CDR3 nucleotides read TGTGCCGCCGGAACTAGCACAGATACGCAGTATTTT. Protein sequence: CAAGTSTDTQYF. The V call is TRBV10-3, the J call TRBJ2-3; D uncertain. The CDR3 covers 12 residues. The germline V and J ends were trimmed by 11 bases and 0 bases, with 9 bases remaining between them. The V gene's germline CDR1 is ENHRY and CDR2 SYGVKD.

By proportion, this clonotype is medium-sized. The chain is built from TRBV5-1 and TRBJ1-3; D remains unclear. V was pared by 3 bases and J by 0 bases, with 10 bases between. Germline CDR1 SGHRS, CDR2 YFSETQ. This CDR3 comprises 15 residues. The CDR3 nucleotides are TGCGCCAGCAGCTCGACGGAAAGCTCTGGAAACACCATATATTTT. It encodes CASSSTESSGNTIYF.

Remarks on this clonotype: This could be a read error, since a much larger clone is one nucleotide away. This chain joins TRBV2 and TRBJ2-7, with 8 bases identical to TRBD1. Losses at the gene ends were 4 bases for V and 6 bases for J; bases not matched to a gene: 8. The CDR3 sequence is 14 residues long. Germline-derived CDR1 and CDR2 are SNHLY and FYNNEI. The CDR3 region has the DNA TGTGCCAGCAGTGGCGCAGGGGGCCGTGGCGAGCAGTACTTC. Encoded protein: CASSGAGGRGEQYF.